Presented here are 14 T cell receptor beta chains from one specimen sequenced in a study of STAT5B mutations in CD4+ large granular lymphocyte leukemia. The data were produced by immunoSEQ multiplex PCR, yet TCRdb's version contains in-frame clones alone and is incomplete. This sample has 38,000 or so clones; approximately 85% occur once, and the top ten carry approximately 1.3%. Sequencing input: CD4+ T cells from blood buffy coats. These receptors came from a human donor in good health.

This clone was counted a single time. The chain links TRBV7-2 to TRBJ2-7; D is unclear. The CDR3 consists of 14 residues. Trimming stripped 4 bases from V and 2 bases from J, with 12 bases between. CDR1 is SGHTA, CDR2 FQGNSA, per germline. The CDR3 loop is CASSSSPHPYEQYF. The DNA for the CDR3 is TGTGCCAGCAGCTCCAGCCCCCATCCCTACGAGCAGTACTTC.

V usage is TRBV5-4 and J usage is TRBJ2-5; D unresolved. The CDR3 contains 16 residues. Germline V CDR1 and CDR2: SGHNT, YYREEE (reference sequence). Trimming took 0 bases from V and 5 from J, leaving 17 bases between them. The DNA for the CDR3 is TGTGCCAGCAGCTTGGGTGGGGTATCGTTCCCTGAGACCCAGTACTTC. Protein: CASSLGGVSFPETQYF.

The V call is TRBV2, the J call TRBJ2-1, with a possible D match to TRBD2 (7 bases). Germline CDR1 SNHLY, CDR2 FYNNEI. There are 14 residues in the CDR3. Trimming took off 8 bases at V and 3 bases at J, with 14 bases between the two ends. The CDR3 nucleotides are TGTGCCAGCGAGGGGGGGCGTTTCTACAATGAGCAGTTCTTC. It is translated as CASEGGRFYNEQFF.

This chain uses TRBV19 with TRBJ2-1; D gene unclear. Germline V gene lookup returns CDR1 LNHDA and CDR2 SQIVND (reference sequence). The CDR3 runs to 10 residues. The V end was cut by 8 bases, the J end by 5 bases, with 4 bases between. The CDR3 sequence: CASANNEQFF. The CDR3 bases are TGTGCCAGTGCTAACAATGAGCAGTTCTTC.

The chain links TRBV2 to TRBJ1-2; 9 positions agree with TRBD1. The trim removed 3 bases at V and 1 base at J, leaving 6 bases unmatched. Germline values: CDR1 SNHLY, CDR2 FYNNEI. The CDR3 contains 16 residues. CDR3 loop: CASSDPPGQGNYGYTF. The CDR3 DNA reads TGTGCCAGCAGTGACCCCCCGGGACAGGGTAACTATGGCTACACCTTC.

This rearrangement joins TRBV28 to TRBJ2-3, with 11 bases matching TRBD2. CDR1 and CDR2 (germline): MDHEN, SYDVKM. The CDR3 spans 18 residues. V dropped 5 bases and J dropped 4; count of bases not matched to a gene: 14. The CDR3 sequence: CASSPHPSPSGRSDTQYF. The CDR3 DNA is TGTGCCAGCAGTCCGCACCCCTCTCCTAGCGGGAGGTCAGATACGCAGTATTTT.

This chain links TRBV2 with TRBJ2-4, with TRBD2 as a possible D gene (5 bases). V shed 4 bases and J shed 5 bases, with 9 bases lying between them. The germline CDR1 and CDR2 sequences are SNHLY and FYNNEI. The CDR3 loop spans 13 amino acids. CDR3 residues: CASSVTRENIQYF. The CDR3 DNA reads TGTGCCAGCAGTGTTACTAGGGAAAACATTCAGTACTTC.

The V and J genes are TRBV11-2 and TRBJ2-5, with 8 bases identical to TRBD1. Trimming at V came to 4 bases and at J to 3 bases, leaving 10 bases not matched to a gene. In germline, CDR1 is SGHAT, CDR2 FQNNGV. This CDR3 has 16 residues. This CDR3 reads CASSWGTGQPEETQYF. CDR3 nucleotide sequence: TGTGCCAGCAGCTGGGGGACAGGACAACCCGAAGAGACCCAGTACTTC.

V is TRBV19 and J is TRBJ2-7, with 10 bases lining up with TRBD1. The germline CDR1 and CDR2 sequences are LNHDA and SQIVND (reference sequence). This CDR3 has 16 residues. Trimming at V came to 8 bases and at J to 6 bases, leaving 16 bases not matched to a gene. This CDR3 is CASGEEWDRGPGEQYF. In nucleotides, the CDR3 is TGTGCCAGTGGGGAAGAGTGGGACAGGGGCCCGGGCGAGCAGTACTTC.

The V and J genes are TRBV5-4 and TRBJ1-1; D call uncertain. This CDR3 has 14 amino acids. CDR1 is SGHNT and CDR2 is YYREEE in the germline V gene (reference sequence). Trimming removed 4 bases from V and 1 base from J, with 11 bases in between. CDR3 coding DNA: TGTGCCAGCAGCCTTAGTCCGGGGAACACTGAAGCTTTCTTT. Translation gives CASSLSPGNTEAFF.

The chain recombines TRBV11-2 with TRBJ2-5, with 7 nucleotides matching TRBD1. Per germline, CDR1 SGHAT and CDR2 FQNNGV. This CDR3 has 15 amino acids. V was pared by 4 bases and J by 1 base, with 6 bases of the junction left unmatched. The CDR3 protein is CASSSGTASQETQYF. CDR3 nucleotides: TGTGCCAGCAGCTCCGGGACAGCGTCCCAAGAGACCCAGTACTTC. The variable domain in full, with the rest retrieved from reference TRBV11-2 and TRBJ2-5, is EAGVAQSPRYKIIEKRQSVAFWCNPISGHATLYWYQQILGQGPKLLIQFQNNGVVDDSQLPKDRFSAERLKGVDSTLKIQPAKLEDSAVYLCASSSGTASQETQYFGPGTRLLVL.

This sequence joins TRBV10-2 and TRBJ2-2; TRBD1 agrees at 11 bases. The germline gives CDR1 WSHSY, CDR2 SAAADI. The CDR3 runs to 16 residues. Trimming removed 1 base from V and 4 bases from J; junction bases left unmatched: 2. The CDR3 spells CASSEWTGGFTGELFF. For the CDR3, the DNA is TGCGCCAGCAGTGAGTGGACAGGGGGCTTCACCGGGGAGCTGTTTTTT.

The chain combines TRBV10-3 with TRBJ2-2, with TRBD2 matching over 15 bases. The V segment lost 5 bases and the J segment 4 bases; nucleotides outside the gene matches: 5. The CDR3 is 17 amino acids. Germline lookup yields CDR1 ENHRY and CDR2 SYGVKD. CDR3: CAISRTSGRGATGELFF. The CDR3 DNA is TGTGCCATCAGTCGGACTAGCGGGAGGGGGGCCACCGGGGAGCTGTTTTTT.

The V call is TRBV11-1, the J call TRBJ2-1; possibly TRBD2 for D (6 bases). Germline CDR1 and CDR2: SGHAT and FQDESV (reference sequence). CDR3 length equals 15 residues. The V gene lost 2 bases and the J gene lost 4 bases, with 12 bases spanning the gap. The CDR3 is CASSLNRGRYNEQFF. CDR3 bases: TGTGCCAGCAGCTTAAATCGGGGGAGATACAATGAGCAGTTCTTC.